Below are 24 T cell receptor beta chains sequenced from a single sample in a study of graft-versus-host responses after intestinal transplantation. No antigen has been assigned to these receptors. Only in-frame clones appear in the TCRdb table, and some are missing; sequencing was by immunoSEQ multiplex PCR. The sample consists of more than 85,000 clones, roughly 80% of them appearing once. This material consisted of unstimulated CD4+ T cells sorted from spleen or lymph node cells, taken before intestinal transplant. The receptors here all came from a human donor who received an intestinal transplant.

This clone occurred a few times. The chain employs TRBV10-3 and TRBJ2-7, with 11 bases matching TRBD2. V was pared by 2 bases and J by 0 bases, with 3 bases of the junction left unmatched. The CDR3 extends over 16 amino acids. Germline V gene data show CDR1 as ENHRY and CDR2 as SYGVKD. The CDR3 nucleotides read TGTGCCATCAGTGAGATCGGGACTAGCGGCTCCTACGAGCAGTACTTC. Encoded protein: CAISEIGTSGSYEQYF.

This sequence joins TRBV5-6 and TRBJ2-1, with unresolved D. The CDR3 consists of 11 residues. V was trimmed by 4 bases and J by 4 bases, leaving 3 bases between them. CDR1 SGHDT and CDR2 YYEEEE come from the germline V gene. CDR3 loop: CASSLYNEQFF. The CDR3 DNA reads as TGTGCCAGCAGCCTGTACAATGAGCAGTTCTTC.

In this sample, this clone turned up a few times. The chain has TRBV6-6 and TRBJ2-7; D might be TRBD1 (7 bases). Between the trimmed V and J ends, which lost 6 bases and 0 bases, there was a span of 15 bases. Germline-derived CDR1 and CDR2 are MNHNY and SVGAGI (reference sequence). This CDR3 is 15 amino acids long. The CDR3 DNA sequence: TGTGCCAGCAGCCCGCGGGACAGAGTCTCCTACGAGCAGTACTTC. Residues: CASSPRDRVSYEQYF.

The chain combines TRBV18 with TRBJ2-3; the match to TRBD2 covers 7 bases. The CDR3 length is 16 residues. The V gene's germline CDR1 is KGHSH and CDR2 LQKENI. J was trimmed by 5 bases and V by 2 bases; bases with no gene match: 10. CDR3 region: CASSPKVGRAGDTQYF. The DNA of the CDR3 is TGTGCCAGCTCACCAAAAGTAGGGAGGGCTGGAGATACGCAGTATTTT. Full variable domain (remainder filled in from reference TRBV18 and TRBJ2-3): NAGVMQNPRHLVRRRGQEARLRCSPMKGHSHVYWYRQLPEEGLKFMVYLQKENIIDESGMPKERFSAEFPKEGPSILRIQQVVRGDSAAYFCASSPKVGRAGDTQYFGPGTRLTVL.

The CDR3 loop is CASSDEGRVTDTQYF. The CDR3 region has the DNA TGTGCCAGCAGTGATGAAGGGAGGGTCACAGATACGCAGTATTTT. The V and J genes are TRBV6-1 and TRBJ2-3; TRBD2 matches 7 bases. The germline gives CDR1 MNHNS, CDR2 SASEGT. This CDR3 is built from 15 residues. Trimming removed 3 bases from V and 2 bases from J; junction bases left unmatched: 5.

This chain joins TRBV5-1 and TRBJ2-1; D is unclear. V was clipped by 3 bases and J by 4 bases, with 11 bases between them. Germline loops: CDR1 SGHRS, CDR2 YFSETQ. The CDR3 consists of 14 residues. CDR3 protein: CASSSQLVYNEQFF. CDR3 coding DNA: TGCGCCAGCAGCTCCCAGCTAGTTTACAATGAGCAGTTCTTC.

The chain employs TRBV19 and TRBJ2-3; maybe TRBD2 (6 bases). In germline, CDR1 is LNHDA, CDR2 SQIVND (reference sequence). This CDR3 contains 15 residues. The V gene lost 7 bases and the J gene lost 0 bases, with 14 bases spanning the gap. The CDR3 nucleotides read TGTGCCAGTAACCCGGTTGGAGGGAGCACAGATACGCAGTATTTT. This codes for CASNPVGGSTDTQYF.

The V and J genes are TRBV10-2 and TRBJ2-7; TRBD2 is a possible D gene (6 bases). CDR1 is WSHSY and CDR2 is SAAADI in the germline V gene. CDR3 size: 14 residues. Trimming took 6 bases from V and 0 from J, leaving 12 bases between them. The CDR3 region has the DNA TGCGCCAGCAGACATAGCGGTCCCTCCTACGAGCAGTACTTC. Translation: CASRHSGPSYEQYF.

The chain joins TRBV29-1 to TRBJ2-7; D remains unclear. The length of the CDR3 is 11 residues. In germline, CDR1 is SQVTM, CDR2 ANQGSEA. V was clipped by 5 bases and J by 1 base, with 6 bases between them. The chain's CDR3 is CSVLRSYEQYF. In DNA, the CDR3 is TGCAGCGTTCTTCGGTCCTACGAGCAGTACTTC.

The rearrangement links TRBV6-6 to TRBJ1-1; D uncertain. The CDR3 has 14 amino acids. The V and J ends lost 7 bases and 3 bases respectively, with 15 bases between them. Germline V gene data show CDR1 as MNHNY and CDR2 as SVGAGI (reference sequence). The CDR3 nucleotides are TGTGCCAGCACCCCCGGTCGGGTTCACACTGAAGCTTTCTTT. Translation gives CASTPGRVHTEAFF.

This clone was found once. This rearrangement joins TRBV10-3 to TRBJ2-2; TRBD2 aligns across 15 bases. The CDR3 covers 19 residues. Germline V lookup: CDR1 ENHRY, CDR2 SYGVKD. V dropped 2 bases and J dropped 4; count of bases not matched to a gene: 8. The CDR3 is CAISETRTSGGAGTGELFF. The DNA of the CDR3 is TGTGCCATCAGTGAGACGAGGACTAGCGGGGGGGCCGGCACCGGGGAGCTGTTTTTT.

CDR3 amino acids: CASTRQGSYEQYF. DNA for the CDR3: TGTGCCAGCACTAGACAGGGCTCCTACGAGCAGTACTTC. The rearrangement uses TRBV27 and TRBJ2-7; TRBD1 agrees at 7 bases. The CDR3 spans 13 residues. Germline V gene data show CDR1 as MNHEY and CDR2 as SMNVEV (reference sequence). V was pared by 7 bases and J by 0 bases, with 3 bases of the junction left unmatched.

This rearrangement joins TRBV10-3 to TRBJ1-1; TRBD1 matches 9 bases. V dropped 6 bases and J dropped 5; count of bases not matched to a gene: 10. Germline V gene data show CDR1 as ENHRY and CDR2 as SYGVKD. This CDR3 comprises 15 residues. The CDR3 DNA reads TGTGCCATCAGGAGCGACAGGGGGGGAGAGACTGAAGCTTTCTTT. Protein: CAIRSDRGGETEAFF.

The chain recombines TRBV2 with TRBJ1-4; D call uncertain. This CDR3 is built from 15 residues. CDR1 SNHLY and CDR2 FYNNEI come from the germline V gene. V dropped 5 bases and J dropped 0 bases, with 10 bases sitting between them. Here the CDR3 DNA reads TGTGCCAGCAGTAGGCAGGCTGCAACTAATGAAAAACTGTTTTTT. The encoded protein is CASSRQAATNEKLFF.

This clone was observed a handful of times. The J gene is TRBJ2-1, the V gene TRBV4-1; D gene unclear. Germline assignment: CDR1 MGHRA and CDR2 YSYEKL. Trimming shortened V by 1 base and J by 8 bases, and 12 bases separated the two germline ends. The CDR3 loop spans 14 amino acids. The CDR3 region is CASSQALVEDEQFF. In nucleotides, the CDR3 is TGCGCCAGCAGCCAAGCCCTAGTCGAAGATGAGCAGTTCTTC.

The J gene is TRBJ1-4, the V gene TRBV5-1; the match to TRBD1 covers 9 bases. In germline, CDR1 is SGHRS, CDR2 YFSETQ. The V segment lost 5 bases and the J segment 5 bases; nucleotides outside the gene matches: 4. The CDR3 is 14 residues long. CDR3 loop: CASRPGQGNEKLFF. CDR3 nucleotide sequence: TGCGCCAGCAGGCCGGGACAGGGAAATGAAAAACTGTTTTTT.

This chain connects TRBV30 to TRBJ1-2; D is unresolved. The germline gives CDR1 GTSNPN, CDR2 SVGIG (reference sequence). CDR3 length: 14 amino acids. Trimming left V 1 base short and J 1 base short, with 10 bases between. CDR3 protein: CAWSAGSFNYGYTF. CDR3 DNA: TGTGCCTGGAGTGCGGGGAGTTTTAACTATGGCTACACCTTC.

This clone was found once. J is TRBJ1-1 and V is TRBV5-1, with a tentative D call TRBD1 (6 bases). The length of the CDR3 is 15 residues. Trimming removed 0 bases from V and 4 bases from J, with 13 bases in between. The germline V gene has CDR1 SGHRS and CDR2 YFSETQ. The CDR3 bases are TGCGCCAGCAGCTTGGCAGGGGTGGACAGCACTGAAGCTTTCTTT. Translated: CASSLAGVDSTEAFF.

The chain joins TRBV5-1 to TRBJ1-5; possible D gene TRBD1, 6 bases. Looked up from germline, CDR1 is SGHRS and CDR2 is YFSETQ. Trimming stripped 0 bases from V and 5 bases from J, with 12 bases between. The CDR3 runs 15 residues. The CDR3 nucleotides are TGCGCCAGCAGCTTGGGGCCGCAGGGGTATCAGCCCCAGCATTTT. It encodes CASSLGPQGYQPQHF.

V gene TRBV28 combines with J gene TRBJ2-2, with 10 bases matching TRBD1. CDR3 size: 15 residues. The J segment lost 4 bases and the V segment lost 8 bases, leaving 7 bases of the junction unmatched. Germline V gives CDR1 MDHEN, CDR2 SYDVKM. This CDR3 reads CASRDRGRFTGELFF. The CDR3, as DNA: TGTGCCAGCCGAGACAGGGGGCGCTTCACCGGGGAGCTGTTTTTT.

This chain connects TRBV12-5 to TRBJ1-6; TRBD1 matches 7 bases. The ends lost 0 bases at V and 4 bases at J; junction bases unmatched: 6. The germline V gene encodes CDR1 LGHNT and CDR2 FRNRAP. The CDR3 length is 17 residues. The CDR3 here is CASGLVPEGAYNSPLHF. The CDR3 DNA reads as TGTGCTAGTGGTTTGGTACCGGAGGGGGCGTATAATTCACCCCTCCACTTT.

This clone came up once. The chain combines TRBV11-2 with TRBJ2-7, with TRBD2 matching over 8 bases. Germline V gene sequence: CDR1 SGHAT, CDR2 FQNNGV. This CDR3 comprises 17 residues. The ends lost 1 base at V and 0 bases at J; junction bases unmatched: 8. The CDR3 DNA sequence: TGTGCCAGCAGCTTAGTGTCCGGGACTAGGAGCTCCTACGAGCAGTACTTC. Encoded protein: CASSLVSGTRSSYEQYF.

The J gene is TRBJ2-2, the V gene TRBV7-8; tentatively, D is TRBD1 (5 bases). Deletions cut 11 bases from V and 3 bases from J, with 13 bases between. The CDR3 sequence is 13 residues long. CDR1 is SGHVS and CDR2 is FQNEAQ in the germline V gene. The CDR3 nucleotides are TGTGCCGGGGCGAGAAGCCACACCGGGGAGCTGTTTTTT. It specifies CAGARSHTGELFF.

The V call is TRBV5-1, the J call TRBJ2-1; 8 bases fit TRBD2. The junction had 8 bases not matched to a gene; V was cut back by 2 bases and J by 4 bases. CDR1 and CDR2 from the germline V gene are SGHRS and YFSETQ. The CDR3 spans 16 residues. CDR3 loop: CASSFGPGGTYNEQFF. In nucleotides, the CDR3 is TGCGCCAGCAGCTTTGGCCCGGGAGGGACTTACAATGAGCAGTTCTTC.